The 32 T cell receptor beta chains reported below all come from one sample, sequenced in a study of a mutant IDH1 vaccine in newly diagnosed glioma (dated by TCRdb to about 2021). Preparation of the library involved the immunoSEQ multiplex PCR assay. This is the immuneACCESS table as TCRdb keeps it, with only in-frame sequences that have V and J called. A part of the clones is gone; compared with another copy, unresolved V genes explain less than half, and the rest is unexplained. The sample has tens of thousands of clones on record, over 75% of them singletons. About 0.61% of the sample is taken by the ten largest. Antigens for these TCRs are unknown. The time point tag for this specimen amounts to: week 5, during vaccination. Each vaccine dose, consisting of 300 ug of a 20-mer mutant IDH1 peptide in Montanide, was administered subcutaneously with topical imiquimod. The material sequenced was PBMCs, taken from a glioma patient whose treatment included an IDH1 peptide vaccine. The origin of the receptors is a woman between 50 and 59 years old with glioma.

The V gene is TRBV19, the J gene TRBJ2-7; 7 bases align to TRBD2. V lost 4 bases and J lost 3; bases outside the gene matches: 9. The CDR3 length is 15 residues. Per germline, CDR1 LNHDA and CDR2 SQIVND (reference sequence). CDR3 loop: CASSRAASGRYEQYF. CDR3 sequence (DNA): TGTGCCAGTAGTAGGGCGGCTAGCGGACGCTACGAGCAGTACTTC.

This rearrangement joins TRBV4-2 to TRBJ1-2; 8 bases line up with TRBD1. The V segment lost 4 bases and the J segment 8 bases; nucleotides outside the gene matches: 9. The germline V gene encodes CDR1 LGHNA and CDR2 YNFKEQ. This CDR3 contains 14 residues. In DNA, the CDR3 is TGTGCCAGCAGCCCGGACAGGGCAGGTACCGGCTACACCTTC. Amino acid sequence: CASSPDRAGTGYTF.

V is TRBV4-1 and J is TRBJ2-5; the D gene is possibly TRBD2 (5 bases). Germline values: CDR1 MGHRA, CDR2 YSYEKL. The CDR3 sequence is 12 residues long. Trimming took 5 bases from V and 11 from J, leaving 15 bases between them. The chain's CDR3 is CASSSGSGKQYF. Written as DNA, the CDR3 is TGCGCCAGCAGCTCCGGGTCGGGAAAGCAGTACTTC.

V and J are TRBV5-4 and TRBJ2-1, with 10 bases identical to TRBD2. Trimming removed 3 bases from V and 0 bases from J; junction bases left unmatched: 6. The CDR3 extends over 17 amino acids. Germline loops: CDR1 SGHNT, CDR2 YYREEE (reference sequence). The chain's CDR3 is CASSYGLAASSYNEQFF. The CDR3 DNA reads TGTGCCAGCAGCTACGGACTAGCGGCAAGCTCCTACAATGAGCAGTTCTTC.

The gene calls are TRBV4-1 and TRBJ2-7; the match to TRBD2 covers 7 bases. The CDR3 covers 14 residues. Trimming cost V 4 bases and J 5 bases; bases outside gene matches: 8. Germline CDR1 is MGHRA and CDR2 is YSYEKL. CDR3 sequence (DNA): TGCGCCAGCAGCCTCCGACTAGCTCAGGACGAGCAGTACTTC. Encoded protein: CASSLRLAQDEQYF.

The rearrangement joins TRBV7-8 to TRBJ2-5, with no clear D. Trimming shortened V by 4 bases and J by 7 bases, and 10 bases separated the two germline ends. There are 12 residues in the CDR3. The germline V gene encodes CDR1 SGHVS and CDR2 FQNEAQ. The CDR3 DNA reads TGTGCCAGCAGCTCCAATATAGGGACCCAGTACTTC. Its protein is CASSSNIGTQYF.

This clone has just one count. The chain has TRBV2 and TRBJ2-1; 7 nucleotides align to TRBD2. V lost 4 bases, J lost 3 bases, and 3 bases stayed unmatched. In germline, CDR1 is SNHLY, CDR2 FYNNEI. This CDR3 has 14 residues. The CDR3 sequence: CASSGLADYNEQFF. In DNA, the CDR3 is TGTGCCAGCAGTGGACTAGCAGACTACAATGAGCAGTTCTTC.

The CDR3 sequence is CASRAVRQGGSEQYF. DNA of the CDR3: TGTGCCAGTAGGGCGGTCAGGCAGGGGGGAAGCGAGCAGTACTTC. The chain is built from TRBV19 and TRBJ2-7, with D maybe TRBD1 (7 bases). V dropped 6 bases and J dropped 6 bases, with 21 bases sitting between them. This CDR3 is built from 15 residues. The V gene's germline CDR1 is LNHDA and CDR2 SQIVND (reference sequence). The full variable domain, in which reference TRBV19 and TRBJ2-7 provide the parts outside the CDR3, is DGGITQSPKYLFRKEGQNVTLSCEQNLNHDAMYWYRQDPGQGLRLIYYSQIVNDFQKGDIAEGYSVSREKKESFPLTVTSAQKNPTAFYLCASRAVRQGGSEQYFGPGTRLTVT.

V is TRBV9 and J is TRBJ2-1; D is possibly TRBD2 (6 bases). Germline V CDR1 and CDR2: SGDLS, YYNGEE. This CDR3 is built from 15 residues. V lost 2 bases to trimming and J lost 7 bases, with 16 bases between them. The CDR3 here is CASSVGGGMVNEQFF. The CDR3 DNA reads as TGTGCCAGCAGCGTGGGGGGAGGAATGGTTAATGAGCAGTTCTTC.

The chain recombines TRBV7-2 with TRBJ1-4; D gene ambiguous. The CDR3 is made up of 13 amino acids. Per the germline V gene, CDR1 is SGHTA and CDR2 is FQGNSA. The germline V and J ends were trimmed by 5 bases and 4 bases, with 8 bases remaining between them. The CDR3 loop reads CASSPNHNEKLFF. The CDR3 DNA is TGTGCCAGCAGCCCCAACCATAATGAAAAACTGTTTTTT.

The chain recombines TRBV14 with TRBJ2-7, with TRBD2 identical over 9 bases. This CDR3 region has 14 residues. The J segment lost 2 bases and the V segment lost 4 bases, leaving 3 bases of the junction unmatched. In germline, CDR1 is SGHDN, CDR2 FVKESK. Written as DNA, the CDR3 is TGTGCCAGCAGCCCTCTAGCGGGACCCTACGAGCAGTACTTC. This gives the protein CASSPLAGPYEQYF.

The chain carries TRBV7-9 and TRBJ2-5, with a tentative D call TRBD1 (5 bases). This CDR3 has 15 amino acids. V lost 2 bases to trimming and J lost 4 bases, with 14 bases between them. Germline CDR1 SEHNR, CDR2 FQNEAQ (reference sequence). The CDR3 reads CASSLSQGLGETQYF. The CDR3 DNA reads TGTGCCAGCAGCTTATCTCAGGGCCTGGGAGAGACCCAGTACTTC.

The V gene is TRBV21-1, the J gene TRBJ1-2; whether TRBD1, the table's D call, matches the DNA was not checked. TRBV21-1 is classified as a pseudogene. The CDR3 sequence is 13 residues long. CDR3 amino acids: CASRTGPHYGYTF. CDR3 in DNA: TGTGCCAGCCGGACAGGCCCCCACTATGGCTACACCTTC.

V usage is TRBV7-9 and J usage is TRBJ1-1, with 9 nucleotides matching TRBD1. The germline V gene has CDR1 SEHNR and CDR2 FQNEAQ (reference sequence). This CDR3 comprises 15 residues. V was pared by 4 bases and J by 1 base, with 4 bases of the junction left unmatched. CDR3 coding DNA: TGTGCCAGCAGCTGGACAGGGGCCCCGAACACTGAAGCTTTCTTT. Protein sequence: CASSWTGAPNTEAFF.

The chain recombines TRBV5-1 with TRBJ2-2; TRBD1 or TRBD2 may be the D gene (5 bases each). Germline lookup yields CDR1 SGHRS and CDR2 YFSETQ. This CDR3 region has 16 residues. V was cut by 2 bases and J by 6 bases, with 17 bases left in between. CDR3 in amino acids: CASSFGDGVRAGELFF. The DNA for the CDR3 is TGCGCCAGCAGCTTTGGGGACGGGGTACGAGCCGGGGAGCTGTTTTTT.

The chain uses TRBV5-1 and TRBJ2-2, with 9 bases identical to TRBD1. CDR1 and CDR2 (germline): SGHRS, YFSETQ. V lost 2 bases and J lost 5; bases outside the gene matches: 7. This CDR3 has 16 residues. Here the CDR3 reads CASSFQGTGKTGELFF. The CDR3 bases are TGCGCCAGCAGCTTCCAGGGGACAGGGAAAACCGGGGAGCTGTTTTTT.

The CDR3 sequence is CASSLSSEGYTIYF. The CDR3 nucleotides are TGTGCCAGCAGCCTCAGTAGCGAGGGGTACACCATATATTTT. The chain employs TRBV14 and TRBJ1-3, with D possibly TRBD1 on 5 matching bases. V was cut by 4 bases and J by 8 bases, with 15 bases left in between. CDR3 length equals 14 residues. Germline V gene sequence: CDR1 SGHDN, CDR2 FVKESK.

The chain uses TRBV18 and TRBJ1-6; D is ambiguous. CDR1 KGHSH and CDR2 LQKENI come from the germline V gene. CDR3 length: 14 residues. Trimming took 4 bases from V and 5 from J, leaving 9 bases between them. The DNA for the CDR3 is TGTGCCAGCTCACGGGTCTCGAATAATTCACCCCTCCACTTT. Amino acid sequence: CASSRVSNNSPLHF.

The chain couples TRBV28 to TRBJ1-4, with D tentatively TRBD1 (5 bases). The germline CDR1 and CDR2 sequences are MDHEN and SYDVKM. The CDR3 spans 14 residues. Trimming took off 6 bases at V and 7 bases at J, with 15 bases between the two ends. The CDR3 bases are TGTGCCAGCAGCCCGGGACTCCAACTTGAAAAACTGTTTTTT. Amino acids: CASSPGLQLEKLFF.

In its sample, this clone was seen a few times. This chain connects TRBV6-1 to TRBJ2-3; TRBD2 aligns across 13 bases. The CDR3 extends over 15 amino acids. V was pared by 6 bases and J by 6 bases, with 6 bases of the junction left unmatched. Germline loops: CDR1 MNHNS, CDR2 SASEGT. CDR3 protein: CASSDGLAGVDTQYF. DNA for the CDR3: TGTGCCAGCAGCGACGGACTAGCGGGAGTGGATACGCAGTATTTT.

The chain employs TRBV7-9 and TRBJ2-7, with 12 bases matching TRBD2. V gave up 5 bases and J gave up 4 bases; unmatched junction bases: 6. This CDR3 has 15 residues. Germline loops: CDR1 SEHNR, CDR2 FQNEAQ (reference sequence). CDR3 sequence reads: CASSIGLAGIYEQYF. The CDR3 nucleotides read TGTGCCAGCAGCATCGGACTAGCGGGGATTTACGAGCAGTACTTC.

This chain joins TRBV7-9 and TRBJ2-5, with unresolved D. Germline CDR1 and CDR2: SEHNR and FQNEAQ (reference sequence). With 2 bases removed from V and 5 bases from J, the gap between germline ends came to 15 bases. The CDR3 has 15 amino acids. The CDR3 region has the DNA TGTGCCAGCAGCTTAAGGGTCCCTGGTTGGGAGACCCAGTACTTC. It is translated as CASSLRVPGWETQYF.

V gene TRBV28 combines with J gene TRBJ1-5, with 9 bases lining up with TRBD1. This CDR3 region has 19 residues. Germline-derived CDR1 and CDR2 are MDHEN and SYDVKM. V gave up 1 base and J gave up 4 bases; unmatched junction bases: 14. The CDR3 protein is CASSLLRGTGRKGNQPQHF. Written as DNA, the CDR3 is TGTGCCAGCAGTTTATTAAGGGGGACAGGGCGAAAGGGGAATCAGCCCCAGCATTTT.

The chain carries TRBV5-4 and TRBJ1-6; D not resolved. The CDR3 is 14 residues long. Germline V gene data show CDR1 as SGHNT and CDR2 as YYREEE (reference sequence). Trimming shortened V by 0 bases and J by 7 bases, and 8 bases separated the two germline ends. CDR3 sequence (DNA): TGTGCCAGCAGCTTGGGCTCCCGGAATTCACCCCTCCACTTT. Amino acids: CASSLGSRNSPLHF.

In its sample, this clone was seen once. The chain has TRBV5-1 and TRBJ2-1; a possible D gene is TRBD2 (5 bases). Per the germline V gene, CDR1 is SGHRS and CDR2 is YFSETQ. Trimming removed 2 bases at V and 7 bases at J, with 13 bases between. The CDR3 contains 14 residues. The CDR3 spells CASSFQSRRNEQFF. The CDR3 DNA follows: TGCGCCAGCAGCTTCCAGTCGCGGAGGAATGAGCAGTTCTTC.

This sequence joins TRBV9 and TRBJ1-2, with 7 bases lining up with TRBD1. The V gene's germline CDR1 is SGDLS and CDR2 YYNGEE. This CDR3 has 16 residues. V was pared by 4 bases and J by 4 bases, with 13 bases of the junction left unmatched. DNA for the CDR3: TGTGCCAGCAGCTCCCAGGGGGGGTCCAACCTCTATGGCTACACCTTC. Translation gives CASSSQGGSNLYGYTF.

The V call is TRBV11-2, the J call TRBJ2-7; 9 nucleotides align to TRBD2. Germline CDR1 and CDR2: SGHAT and FQNNGV. V trimming: 0 bases; J trimming: 4 bases; junction bases outside the gene matches: 16. This CDR3 comprises 19 residues. The CDR3 sequence is CASSLEFLSISGREYEQYF. In nucleotides, the CDR3 is TGTGCCAGCAGCTTAGAGTTCCTCTCTATTAGCGGGAGAGAGTACGAGCAGTACTTC.

V and J are TRBV7-9 and TRBJ2-3, with 8 bases fitting TRBD1. The junction had 7 bases not matched to a gene; V was cut back by 5 bases and J by 0 bases. CDR1 and CDR2 (germline): SEHNR, FQNEAQ (reference sequence). CDR3 size: 16 residues. The CDR3 DNA sequence: TGTGCCAGCAGCGGACAGGGTTGGTCCAGCACAGATACGCAGTATTTT. It yields the protein CASSGQGWSSTDTQYF. The complete variable domain, with remaining parts taken from reference TRBV7-9 and TRBJ2-3, reads DTGVSQNPRHKITKRGQNVTFRCDPISEHNRLYWYRQTLGQGPEFLTYFQNEAQLEKSRLLSDRFSAERPKGSFSTLEIQRTEQGDSAMYLCASSGQGWSSTDTQYFGPGTRLTVL.

The rearrangement uses TRBV6-5 and TRBJ2-7; no clear D. Trimming cost V 4 bases and J 4 bases, with 5 bases left between them. The CDR3 has 11 residues. CDR1 and CDR2 (germline): MNHEY, SVGAGI. CDR3 sequence reads: CASSFRYEQYF. The CDR3 DNA reads TGTGCCAGCAGTTTCCGGTACGAGCAGTACTTC.

A word on this clone: Other nucleotide sequences in the sample specify the same CDR3. V usage is TRBV9 and J usage is TRBJ2-3, with D uncertain. V lost 2 bases to trimming and J lost 0 bases, with 4 bases between them. This CDR3 contains 13 residues. The germline CDR1 and CDR2 sequences are SGDLS and YYNGEE. The CDR3 sequence: CASSVASTDTQYF. CDR3 DNA: TGTGCCAGCAGCGTGGCCAGCACAGATACGCAGTATTTT.

This chain links TRBV18 with TRBJ2-1; possible D gene TRBD2, 5 bases. V dropped 3 bases and J dropped 6 bases, with 12 bases sitting between them. The CDR3 totals 14 residues. Germline V gene lookup returns CDR1 KGHSH and CDR2 LQKENI. As DNA, the CDR3 is TGTGCCAGCTCACCCCAAACTAGGTCCAATGAGCAGTTCTTC. It is translated as CASSPQTRSNEQFF. Looking up the rest from reference TRBV18 and TRBJ2-1 gives the full variable domain: NAGVMQNPRHLVRRRGQEARLRCSPMKGHSHVYWYRQLPEEGLKFMVYLQKENIIDESGMPKERFSAEFPKEGPSILRIQQVVRGDSAAYFCASSPQTRSNEQFFGPGTRLTVL.

The chain joins TRBV10-3 to TRBJ2-1, with D perhaps TRBD2 (6 bases). V dropped 0 bases and J dropped 0 bases, with 15 bases sitting between them. Germline CDR1 is ENHRY and CDR2 is SYGVKD. The CDR3 has 18 residues. The CDR3 reads CAISESKGLSSSYNEQFF. CDR3 nucleotide sequence: TGTGCCATCAGTGAGTCGAAGGGACTTTCGAGCTCCTACAATGAGCAGTTCTTC.